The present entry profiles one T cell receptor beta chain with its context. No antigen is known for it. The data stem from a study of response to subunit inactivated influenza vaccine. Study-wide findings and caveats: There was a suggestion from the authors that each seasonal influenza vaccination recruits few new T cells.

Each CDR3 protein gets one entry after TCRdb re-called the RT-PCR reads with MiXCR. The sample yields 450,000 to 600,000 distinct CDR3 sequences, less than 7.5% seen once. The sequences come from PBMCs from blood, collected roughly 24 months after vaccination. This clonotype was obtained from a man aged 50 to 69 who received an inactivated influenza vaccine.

The CDR3 region is CASSLMGAAYEQYF. As DNA, the CDR3 is TGTGCCAGCAGCTTAATGGGGGCAGCCTACGAGCAGTACTTC. The V call is TRBV7-2, the J call TRBJ2-7; the D gene is possibly TRBD1 (6 bases). The CDR3 is 14 residues long. Trimming removed 2 bases from V and 2 bases from J, with 10 bases in between. The V gene's germline CDR1 is SGHTA and CDR2 FQGNSA.